The T cell receptor beta chain described here comes from a study of OX40 agonist ivuxolimab in advanced cancers. As for the study in general: The patients received ivuxolimab by intravenous route every 2 weeks at 0.01 to 10 mg/kg. Whole-study findings and limits: Circulating CD4+ and CD8+ T cells showed clonal expansion by week 6 at 0.1 to 3.0 mg/kg.

The data were produced by immunoSEQ multiplex PCR, yet TCRdb's version contains in-frame clones alone and is incomplete. The repertoire holds tens of thousands of clones, 87% seen once, with less than 1.5% in the top ten. This CDR3 is built from 14 residues. Germline V gene sequence: CDR1 SGDLS, CDR2 YYNGEE. J lost 3 bases, V lost 1 base, and 1 base had no gene match. With regard to this clone: What it recognizes is unknown.

V and J are TRBV9 and TRBJ2-7, with TRBD2 matching 10 bases. This TCR was recovered from an adult with an advanced solid tumor such as melanoma, head and neck, liver or kidney cancer. Sample: CD4+ or CD8+ T cells sorted from blood, taken in a trial of the OX40 agonist ivuxolimab. The CDR3 DNA sequence: TGTGCCAGCAGCGTAACTAGCGGGGACTACGAGCAGTACTTC. Amino acid sequence: CASSVTSGDYEQYF.